These 5 T cell receptor beta chains came from one sample sequenced in a study of cytomegalovirus exposure and HLA in healthy donors. Use of 60 Vbeta and 13 Jbeta primers characterized the PCR. Clones were sequenced by immunoSEQ multiplex PCR, and TCRdb holds only the in-frame ones, with some missing. The sample has approximately 170,000 clones; the top ten hold 0.65% to 0.9%. The sequenced sample consisted of PBMCs. The receptors were sampled from a woman aged 18-29 years in good health and CMV-seropositive.

The V gene is TRBV7-8, the J gene TRBJ1-4; the D is unclear. V shed 5 bases and J shed 5 bases, with 15 bases lying between them. CDR1 and CDR2 from the germline V gene are SGHVS and FQNEAQ. This CDR3 spans 15 amino acids. In DNA form, the CDR3 reads TGTGCCAGCAGCCCTTCCACCGGGATGAATGAAAAACTGTTTTTT. It codes for CASSPSTGMNEKLFF.

The chain uses TRBV29-1 and TRBJ2-5, with 9 bases matching TRBD2. Trimming at V came to 6 bases and at J to 3 bases, leaving 5 bases not matched to a gene. The germline CDR1 and CDR2 sequences are SQVTM and ANQGSEA. The CDR3 runs to 13 residues. This chain's CDR3 is CSVDVAGEETQYF. The CDR3 nucleotides read TGCAGCGTGGATGTAGCGGGGGAAGAGACCCAGTACTTC.

This chain uses TRBV6-1 with TRBJ2-7; 14 nucleotides match TRBD2. V lost 2 bases, J lost 1 base, and 10 bases stayed unmatched. This CDR3 region has 19 residues. The germline gives CDR1 MNHNS, CDR2 SASEGT. CDR3 nucleotide sequence: TGTGCCAGCAGTGAACCCTCCGGGACTAGCGGGAGTTTTTCCTACGAGCAGTACTTC. Protein product: CASSEPSGTSGSFSYEQYF.

V usage is TRBV7-2 and J usage is TRBJ1-1; D unclear. The CDR3 runs to 14 residues. CDR1 and CDR2 (germline): SGHTA, FQGNSA. Trimming removed 5 bases at V and 10 bases at J, with 20 bases between. The CDR3 protein is CASSQARVRRGAFF. CDR3 DNA sequence: TGTGCCAGCAGCCAGGCGAGGGTGAGGCGGGGAGCTTTCTTT. Together with reference TRBV7-2 and TRBJ1-1, the CDR3 gives the full variable domain: GAGVSQSPSNKVTEKGKDVELRCDPISGHTALYWYRQSLGQGLEFLIYFQGNSAPDKSGLPSDRFSAERTGGSVSTLTIQRTQQEDSAVYLCASSQARVRRGAFFGQGTRLTVV.

V usage is TRBV5-1 and J usage is TRBJ2-5; the match to TRBD2 covers 10 bases. This CDR3 comprises 16 residues. With V trimmed by 0 bases and J by 2 bases, 4 bases remained unmatched. Germline V gives CDR1 SGHRS, CDR2 YFSETQ. DNA of the CDR3: TGCGCCAGCAGCTTGGGACTAGCGGGTACTCAAGAGACCCAGTACTTC. This codes for CASSLGLAGTQETQYF.